The clone carrying this T cell receptor (beta chain) was recorded at least ten times. HTBI primers from iRepertoire and Arm-PCR of CDR3 regions yielded the TCR beta libraries. Using its own MiXCR run on the multiplex PCR reads, TCRdb lists one record per CDR3 protein. The sample carries 440,000 or so distinct CDR3 sequences, 15% to 20% recorded once. CDR1 is SGHTA and CDR2 is FQGNSA in the germline V gene. This CDR3 is 15 amino acids long. V gave up 3 bases and J gave up 9 bases, with 18 bases separating them. The time point here: newly diagnosed GD, antithyroid drugs for less than 3 months. Extracted PBMC RNA gave rise to the TCR library. The data originate from a study of regulatory T cells in long-lasting Graves disease. These records were also assigned to another study, of T cells in Graves' hyperthyroidism and ophthalmopathy.

The source material was peripheral blood mononuclear cells (PBMCs), sampled at new diagnosis, from a patient treated with antithyroid drugs. This chain joins TRBV7-2 and TRBJ2-1; maybe TRBD2 (6 bases). This clonotype was sampled from a woman younger than 45 with Graves disease. The CDR3 spells CASSFSSSGGTEQFF. The CDR3 DNA reads TGTGCCAGCAGCTTCTCATCCTCCGGCGGGACTGAGCAGTTCTTC.